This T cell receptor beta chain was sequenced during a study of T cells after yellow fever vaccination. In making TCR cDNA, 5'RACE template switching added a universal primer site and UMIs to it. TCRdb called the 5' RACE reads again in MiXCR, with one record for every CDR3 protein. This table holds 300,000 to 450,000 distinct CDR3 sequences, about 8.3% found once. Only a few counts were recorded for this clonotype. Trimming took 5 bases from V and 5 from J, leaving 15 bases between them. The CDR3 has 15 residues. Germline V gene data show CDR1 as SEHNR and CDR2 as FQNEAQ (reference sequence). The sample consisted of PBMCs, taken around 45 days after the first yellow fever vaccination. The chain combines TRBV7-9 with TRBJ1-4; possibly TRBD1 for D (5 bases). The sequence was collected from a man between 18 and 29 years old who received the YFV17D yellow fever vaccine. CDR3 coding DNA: TGTGCCAGCAGCCCCCGCGCGGGGGAGAATGAAAAACTGTTTTTT. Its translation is CASSPRAGENEKLFF.